These 29 T cell receptor delta chains originate from one sample sequenced in a study of delta chains in infants with herpesvirus infections (dated 2023 in TCRdb). Libraries came from RT-PCR. Sequenced using an Illumina MiSeq. PBMC RNA was reverse transcribed with SuperScript II using gamma-chain- and delta-chain-specific primers to generate TCR cDNA. Clonotypes were called again by TCRdb from the public reads via CATT, and duplicate nucleotide sequences were then merged into one entry. This sample lists 650 to 850 delta-chain clones; about 55% were detected once. The ten largest account for about 34% of the sample. Sequenced material: peripheral blood, taken at time point 4 of longitudinal follow-up. The receptors were sampled from a human donor who was a Ugandan infant, either HIV-exposed or HIV-unexposed (not recorded which).

Points on this clone: One base separates it from a far larger clone, so it is likely a read error. This chain joins TRDV1 and TRDJ1; 12 positions match TRDD3. The CDR3 runs to 19 residues. Germline-derived CDR1 and CDR2 are TSWWSYY and QGS. This chain's CDR3 is CALGEHPGVTGGYFDKRIF. The DNA of the CDR3 is TGTGCTCTTGGGGAACACCCGGGGGTTACTGGGGGATACTTCGATAAACGCATCTTT.

In regard to this clone: A far larger clone lies a single base away; this is likely a read error. The same CDR3 arises from other DNA sequences in this sample as well. The CDR3 DNA is TGTGCTCTTGGGGAACTAGAAAACCCACGCGCCTTTCGGTACACCGATAAACTCATCTTT. This encodes CALGELENPRAFRYTDKLIF. The chain recombines TRDV1 with TRDJ1; no firm D call. The CDR3 length is 20 residues. V was shortened by 0 bases and J by 0 bases, with 23 bases between the two germline ends. Per germline, CDR1 TSWWSYY and CDR2 QGS.

In regard to this clone: It may be a read error: a sequence one base away is much more abundant. Other DNA variants within this sample encode the same CDR3. This chain connects TRDV1 to TRDJ4, with 8 bases fitting TRDD3. Per the germline V gene, CDR1 is TSWWSYY and CDR2 is QGS. The trim removed 0 bases at V and 8 bases at J, leaving 23 bases unmatched. The CDR3 consists of 19 residues. The CDR3: CALGELAYAYERDTPGLIF. The CDR3 region has the DNA TGTGCTCTTGGGGAACTAGCATATGCCTACGAGCGGGATACGCCGGGACTGATCTTT.

Comments on this clone: This likely came from a read error, as a far larger clone is one base away. The gene calls are TRDV2 and TRDJ1; tentatively, D is TRDD3 (6 bases). From germline, CDR1 is GEAIGNYY and CDR2 EKD. The CDR3 is 22 amino acids. The CDR3 DNA is TGTGCCTGTGACCCCGTTGCTAGTGGGGGCCCAGATCCCCGCGAGCGCACCAATAAACTCATCTTT. The encoded protein is CACDPVASGGPDPRERTNKLIF.

Concerning this clone: A read error is likely here: a far larger clone is one base away. The V call is TRDV1, the J call TRDJ1; TRDD3 might be the D (5 bases). The V and J ends lost 2 bases and 0 bases respectively, with 16 bases between them. Germline CDR1 and CDR2: TSWWSYY and QGS. The CDR3 runs 17 residues. The CDR3 loop reads CALGEGTMGRYTDKLIF. The DNA of the CDR3 is TGTGCTCTTGGGGAAGGCACAATGGGGAGATACACCGATAAACTCATCTTT.

This clone showed up just a few times. A far larger clone is one nucleotide away, so this likely arose from a read error. Other DNA sequences in the sample encode the same CDR3. The chain is built from TRAV38-2/DV8 and TRDJ1, with 8 positions matching TRDD3. Germline lookup yields CDR1 TSESDYY and CDR2 QEAYKQQN. The CDR3 has 17 amino acids. With 3 bases clipped from V and 0 bases from J, the junction kept 10 bases outside the gene matches. In DNA, the CDR3 is TGTGCTTATAGGAAATTAAACTGGGGGTCTTACACCGATAAACTCATCTTT. It specifies CAYRKLNWGSYTDKLIF.

Of note for this clone: This DNA's translation and the protein TCRdb lists, from a much larger clone, do not match at residue 13, likely due to a read error; the protein shown is translated from the DNA. The J gene is TRDJ1, the V gene TRDV2; 8 bases agree with TRDD3. Per the germline V gene, CDR1 is GEAIGNYY and CDR2 is EKD. CDR3 size: 17 residues. The CDR3 loop reads CACDTPGGPLYTYKLIF. CDR3 sequence (DNA): TGTGCCTGTGACACCCCTGGGGGACCGCTGTACACCTATAAACTCATCTTT.

Comments on this clone: With only one base between it and a far larger clone, this is likely a read error. At the DNA level, this CDR3 is encoded by other sequences in the same sample as well. V and J are TRDV1 and TRDJ3, with D hard to call. Trimming cost V 2 bases and J 1 base, with 15 bases left between them. CDR3 length equals 19 residues. Germline V CDR1 and CDR2: TSWWSYY, QGS. The chain's CDR3 is CALGEWPFTPSWDTRQMFF. The CDR3 nucleotides read TGTGCTCTTGGGGAATGGCCCTTTACCCCATCCTGGGACACCCGACAGATGTTTTTC.

This clone is hyperexpanded by share. This specimen includes other DNA sequences encoding the same CDR3. The chain carries TRAV29/DV5 and TRDJ1, with 10 bases lining up with TRDD3. The length of the CDR3 is 18 residues. V shed 2 bases and J 0 bases; nucleotides not matched to a gene: 13. Germline V gene sequence: CDR1 NSMFDY, CDR2 ISSIKDK. This CDR3 reads CAARNTFYWGIDTDKLIF. CDR3 bases: TGTGCAGCAAGGAATACCTTTTACTGGGGGATTGACACCGATAAACTCATCTTT.

For this clone: The protein in TCRdb stems from a much larger clone and differs at residue 3 from this DNA's translation, likely a read error; here the protein is translated from the DNA. The chain combines TRDV2 with TRDJ3; 8 positions agree with TRDD3. The CDR3 totals 21 residues. The germline V gene has CDR1 GEAIGNYY and CDR2 EKD. CDR3 loop: CAYDTVILGENHSWDTRQMFF. The CDR3 region has the DNA TGTGCCTATGACACCGTAATCCTGGGGGAGAACCACTCCTGGGACACCCGACAGATGTTTTTC.

This clone was detected only once. This likely stems from a read error, as it lies one base from a far larger clone. The V and J genes are TRDV1 and TRDJ1, with 10 bases aligning to TRDD3. Germline values: CDR1 TSWWSYY, CDR2 QGS. The CDR3 totals 25 residues. CDR3 nucleotide sequence: TGTGCTCTTGGCCTACCGTCTGAACTTCCTACTCTTGGCTGGGGGATAGTTTCGAACACCGAGAAACTCATCTTT. Its translation is CALGLPSELPTLGWGIVSNTEKLIF.

This clone was counted between two and nine times. A much more abundant neighbour one base away suggests this may be a read error. V and J are TRDV1 and TRDJ1; 10 bases agree with TRDD3. V lost 0 bases to trimming and J lost 4 bases; unmatched junction nucleotides: 11. Germline-derived CDR1 and CDR2 are TSWWSYY and QGS. There are 18 residues in the CDR3. The CDR3, as DNA: TGTGCTCTTGGGGAACTACTTCCTACCTGGGGGATAGGCGATAAACTCATCTTT. It encodes CALGELLPTWGIGDKLIF.

For this clone: A much bigger clone sits one base away, suggesting this may be a read error. The chain couples TRDV1 to TRDJ1, with TRDD3 matching over 12 bases. The CDR3 sequence is 19 residues long. Germline V CDR1 and CDR2: TSWWSYY, QGS. Trimming took 1 base from V and 4 from J; bases not matched to a gene: 13. CDR3 nucleotide sequence: TGTGCTCTTGGGGAACACCCGGGGGTTACTGGGGGATACTGCGATAAACTCATCTTT. Protein product: CALGEHPGVTGGYCDKLIF.

Comment on this clone: A much larger clone lies a single base off, so this may be a read error. V is TRAV23/DV6 and J is TRDJ1; TRDD3 matches 10 bases. In germline, CDR1 is NTAFDY, CDR2 IRPDVSE (reference sequence). The CDR3 has 25 amino acids. Here the CDR3 DNA reads TGTGCCGTGGCCCGCTACGCCGCCCTTCTTCATGGTACTGGGGGATGCGCGGGGTACACCGATAAACTCATCTTT. Its protein is CAVARYAALLHGTGGCAGYTDKLIF.

The chain employs TRDV1 and TRDJ1; 9 bases match TRDD3. The CDR3 contains 18 residues. Germline V gene data show CDR1 as TSWWSYY and CDR2 as QGS. J was trimmed by 8 bases and V by 3 bases; bases with no gene match: 19. CDR3: CALGDFRDWGYEGDKLIF. CDR3 DNA sequence: TGTGCTCTTGGGGACTTCCGGGACTGGGGATACGAGGGGGACAAACTCATCTTT.

This clone was found a few times. Different DNA sequences within this sample yield the same CDR3. J is TRDJ1 and V is TRDV2, with 8 bases lining up with TRDD3. The CDR3 has 15 amino acids. Germline V gene sequence: CDR1 GEAIGNYY, CDR2 EKD. The V gene end was trimmed by 3 bases and the J gene end by 0 bases; junction bases not matched to a gene: 5. CDR3 nucleotide sequence: TGTGCCTGTGACCTTTTACTGGGGGACACCGATAAACTCATCTTT. Protein sequence: CACDLLLGDTDKLIF.

This clone is medium-sized by share. The V and J genes are TRDV1 and TRDJ1; TRDD3 agrees at 11 bases. The length of the CDR3 is 18 residues. Germline V gene sequence: CDR1 TSWWSYY, CDR2 QGS. V shed 1 base, J shed 2 bases, and the junction held 9 bases outside the gene matches. This chain's CDR3 is CALGERPGGYSRTDKLIF. The CDR3 nucleotides are TGTGCTCTTGGGGAACGGCCTGGGGGATACAGTAGAACCGATAAACTCATCTTT.

The J gene is TRDJ1, the V gene TRDV2; D gene unclear. This CDR3 has 17 amino acids. Between the trimmed V and J ends, which lost 1 base and 4 bases, there was a span of 21 bases. Germline CDR1 reads GEAIGNYY; CDR2 reads EKD. CDR3 DNA sequence: TGTGCCTGTGACACTATTTTATTGGCGGACCGGGGCGATAAACTCATCTTT. Encoded protein: CACDTILLADRGDKLIF.

This clone was picked up a small number of times. This likely reflects a read error, since a far larger clone is one base away. This chain connects TRAV38-2/DV8 to TRDJ1, with unresolved D. Per germline, CDR1 TSESDYY and CDR2 QEAYKQQN. The CDR3 is made up of 17 amino acids. Trimming pared 3 bases from V and 0 bases from J, leaving 18 bases between. The CDR3 nucleotides read TGTGCTTATAGGAAATTAAACTGTGGGACTTACACCGATAAACTCATCTTT. This gives the protein CAYRKLNCGTYTDKLIF.

Comment on this clone: A far bigger clonotype differs at one base, so this is likely a read error. Written as DNA, the CDR3 is TGTGCCTGTGACACCTGGGCTCCCTACTCCTGGGACCCCCGACAGATGTTTTTC. Protein: CACDTWAPYSWDPRQMFF. This chain links TRDV2 with TRDJ3; perhaps D is TRDD2 or TRDD3 (5 bases each). This CDR3 comprises 18 residues. In germline, CDR1 is GEAIGNYY, CDR2 EKD.

For this clone: This likely reflects a read error, since a far larger clone is one base away. Within the sample, other DNA sequences also encode this same CDR3. V usage is TRDV1 and J usage is TRDJ2, with 7 bases matching TRDD2. Germline lookup yields CDR1 TSWWSYY and CDR2 QGS. Germline trimming cut 2 bases from V and 5 bases from J; bases unmatched to any gene: 23. This CDR3 contains 21 residues. CDR3 bases: TGTGCTCTTGGGGAAGGATCCTTCCTTTCGTATTGGGCCCCCCTAACAGCACAACTCTTCTTT. Translation: CALGEGSFLSYWAPLTAQLFF.

Details on this clone: A far larger clone is one nucleotide away, so this likely arose from a read error. Other nucleotide sequences from this sample produce the same CDR3. The genes are TRDV3 and TRDJ1, with D possibly matching TRDD3 (6 bases). The CDR3 has 15 amino acids. Germline V lookup: CDR1 TVYSNPD, CDR2 GDNSRS (reference sequence). The CDR3 coding sequence is TGTGCGGGGGGACTGAGACACAAAGGCACCGATAAACTCATCTTT. It codes for CAGGLRHKGTDKLIF. The full variable domain, in which reference TRDV3 and TRDJ1 provide the parts outside the CDR3, is CDKVTQSSPDQTVASGSEVVLLCTYDTVYSNPDLFWYRIRPDYSFQFVFYGDNSRSEGADFTQGRFSVKHILTQKAFHLVISPVRTEDSATYYCAGGLRHKGTDKLIFGKGTRVTVEP.

On this clone itself: A read error likely explains this, since a far larger clone differs by one base. The V gene is TRDV1, the J gene TRDJ1; 9 positions agree with TRDD3. The CDR3 sequence is 24 residues long. CDR1 and CDR2 (germline): TSWWSYY, QGS. CDR3 nucleotides: TGTGCTCTTGGGGACCTTTGGGTCGTCTTCCTCCGGCCAGGGGGGGATACATACACCGAGAAACTCATCTTT. Amino acids: CALGDLWVVFLRPGGDTYTEKLIF.

In regard to this clone: A far larger clone is off by one base, so a read error is likely. This rearrangement joins TRDV1 to TRDJ2, with D possibly being TRDD3 (6 bases). This CDR3 spans 23 amino acids. With 3 bases removed from V and 1 base from J, the gap between germline ends came to 33 bases. From germline, CDR1 is TSWWSYY and CDR2 QGS. Here the CDR3 reads CALGDISPLYWARTPFLTAQLFF. For the CDR3, the DNA is TGTGCTCTTGGGGATATTTCCCCTCTGTACTGGGCTCGCACCCCTTTTTTGACAGCACAACTCTTCTTT.

Notes on this clone: A far larger clone differs by one base, so this is likely a read error. V usage is TRDV1 and J usage is TRDJ3; D uncertain. This CDR3 spans 19 amino acids. Germline loops: CDR1 TSWWSYY, CDR2 QGS. This CDR3 reads CALREWPFTPSWDTRQMFF. Written as DNA, the CDR3 is TGTGCTCTTCGGGAATGGCCTTTTACCCCATCCTGGGACACCCGACAGATGTTTTTC.

In regard to this clone: It is likely a read error: a sequence one base away is far more abundant. The sample contains more than one DNA sequence encoding this CDR3. The V and J genes are TRDV1 and TRDJ1; 11 nucleotides match TRDD3. CDR3 size: 17 residues. Per the germline V gene, CDR1 is TSWWSYY and CDR2 is QGS. The J segment lost 10 bases and the V segment lost 6 bases, leaving 19 bases of the junction unmatched. The CDR3 reads CALGLPTPLWGIPGLIF. CDR3 DNA sequence: TGTGCTCTTGGCCTCCCTACGCCCCTCTGGGGGATACCGGGACTCATCTTT.

This clone has more than one count but fewer than ten. A far larger clone is just one base off, so this is likely a read error. The rearrangement uses TRDV1 and TRDJ1; TRDD3 matches at 7 bases. CDR1 is TSWWSYY and CDR2 is QGS in the germline V gene. Germline trimming cut 4 bases from V and 0 bases from J; bases unmatched to any gene: 17. The CDR3 length is 19 residues. The CDR3 reads CALGGVSPYWGQDTDKLIF. CDR3 nucleotide sequence: TGTGCTCTTGGGGGAGTCTCCCCGTACTGGGGTCAGGACACCGATAAACTCATCTTT.

This clone came up once. Given a far larger clone just one base away, this is likely a sequencing read error. The V gene is TRDV1, the J gene TRDJ1; TRDD3 is a possible D gene (6 bases). The CDR3 runs 19 residues. Trimming took 7 bases from V and 0 from J, leaving 27 bases between them. Germline V CDR1 and CDR2: TSWWSYY, QGS. The CDR3 is CALETAFTVLGFYTDKLIF. CDR3 nucleotides: TGTGCTCTTGAAACGGCCTTCACTGTACTGGGATTCTACACCGATAAACTCATCTTT.

Points on this clone: A read error likely explains this, since a far larger clone differs by one base. The sample contains more than one DNA sequence encoding this CDR3. The chain employs TRDV1 and TRDJ1, with D perhaps TRDD3 (5 bases). This CDR3 spans 13 amino acids. V was pared by 3 bases and J by 4 bases, with 9 bases between. Germline V gene sequence: CDR1 TSWWSYY, CDR2 QGS. This CDR3 reads CALGDPLGDKLIF. The CDR3 nucleotides read TGTGCTCTTGGGGATCCTCTGGGCGATAAACTCATCTTT.